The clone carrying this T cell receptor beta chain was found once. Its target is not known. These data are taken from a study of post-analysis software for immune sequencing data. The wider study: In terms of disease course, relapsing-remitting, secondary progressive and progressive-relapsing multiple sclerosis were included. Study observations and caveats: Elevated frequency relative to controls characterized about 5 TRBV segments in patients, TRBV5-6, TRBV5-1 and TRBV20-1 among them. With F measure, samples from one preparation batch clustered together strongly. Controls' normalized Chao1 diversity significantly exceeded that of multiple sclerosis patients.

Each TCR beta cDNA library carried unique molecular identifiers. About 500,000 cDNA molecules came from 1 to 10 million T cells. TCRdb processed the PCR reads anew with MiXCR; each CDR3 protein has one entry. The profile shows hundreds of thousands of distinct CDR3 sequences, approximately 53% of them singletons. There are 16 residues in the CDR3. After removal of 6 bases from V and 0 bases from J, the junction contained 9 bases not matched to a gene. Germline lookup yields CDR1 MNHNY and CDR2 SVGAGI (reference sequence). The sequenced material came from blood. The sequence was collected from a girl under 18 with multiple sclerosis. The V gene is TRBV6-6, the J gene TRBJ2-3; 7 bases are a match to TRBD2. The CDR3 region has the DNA TGTGCCAGCAGCTTCCAAAGCGGGGCCAGCACAGATACGCAGTATTTT. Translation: CASSFQSGASTDTQYF.